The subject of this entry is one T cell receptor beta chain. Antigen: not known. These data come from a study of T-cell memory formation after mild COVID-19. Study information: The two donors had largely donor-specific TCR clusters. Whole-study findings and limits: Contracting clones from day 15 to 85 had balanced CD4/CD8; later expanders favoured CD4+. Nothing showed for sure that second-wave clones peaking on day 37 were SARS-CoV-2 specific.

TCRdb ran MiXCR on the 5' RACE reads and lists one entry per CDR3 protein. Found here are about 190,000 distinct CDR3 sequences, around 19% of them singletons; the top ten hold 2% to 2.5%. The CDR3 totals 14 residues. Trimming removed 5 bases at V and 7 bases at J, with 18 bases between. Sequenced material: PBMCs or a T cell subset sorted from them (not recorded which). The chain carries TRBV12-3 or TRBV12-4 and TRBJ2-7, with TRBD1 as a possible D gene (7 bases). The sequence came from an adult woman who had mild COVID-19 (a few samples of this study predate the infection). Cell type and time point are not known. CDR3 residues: CASSPRQGGVEQYF. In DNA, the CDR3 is TGTGCCAGCAGTCCCCGACAGGGAGGTGTAGAGCAGTACTTC.